This T cell receptor (beta chain) was sequenced in a study of CD8 T cells in ankylosing spondylitis. General study findings and limits: One TCR beta motif, made up of roughly eight highly homologous variants, appeared characteristic of ankylosing spondylitis blood.

This clonotype was seen only a few times. Its antigen is not identified. Germline lookup yields CDR1 SGHDT and CDR2 YYEEEE. V dropped 0 bases and J dropped 3 bases, with 12 bases sitting between them. There are 16 residues in the CDR3. Preparation of TCR beta libraries was done by quantitative 5'-RACE with molecular barcodes. MiXCR, run by TCRdb on the 5' RACE reads, gives a single entry per CDR3 protein. The table has 670,000 or so distinct CDR3 sequences, about 20% seen once; the top ten hold around 20%. The TCR comes from a male donor with ankylosing spondylitis. J is TRBJ2-2 and V is TRBV5-6, with D possibly TRBD1 on 6 matching bases. Sequenced material: blood, either unsorted or a sorted T cell fraction (not recorded which). The CDR3 DNA is TGTGCCAGCAGCTTGGGGGACATGGGCTACACCGGGGAGCTGTTTTTT. It specifies CASSLGDMGYTGELFF.